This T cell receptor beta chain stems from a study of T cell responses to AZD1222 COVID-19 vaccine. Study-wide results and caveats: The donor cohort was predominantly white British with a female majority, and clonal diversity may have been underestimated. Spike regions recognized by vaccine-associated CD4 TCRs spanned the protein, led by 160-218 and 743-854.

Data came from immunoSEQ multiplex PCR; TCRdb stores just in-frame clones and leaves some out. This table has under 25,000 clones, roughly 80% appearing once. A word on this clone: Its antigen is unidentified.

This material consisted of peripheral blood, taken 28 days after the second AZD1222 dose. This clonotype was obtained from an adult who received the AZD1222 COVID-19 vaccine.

The CDR3 region has the DNA TGTGCCAGCAAGAAGGCAGGGATCTATGGCTACACCTTC. Protein: CASKKAGIYGYTF. V and J are TRBV6-5 and TRBJ1-2; the D gene is possibly TRBD1 (5 bases). This CDR3 region has 13 residues. V lost 7 bases, J lost 4 bases, and 13 bases lay in between. The germline gives CDR1 MNHEY, CDR2 SVGAGI.